These 22 T cell receptor beta chains share one sample of origin, sequenced in a study of T cell responses to AZD1222 COVID-19 vaccine. Using immunoSEQ multiplex PCR, the repertoire was profiled, and TCRdb retains in-frame clones only, with some absent. The sample includes under 100,000 clones, 88% seen only once; the top ten take 15% to 20%. This specimen consisted of peripheral blood, obtained on day 0 of AZD1222 vaccination. These receptors were collected from an adult in good health.

The chain recombines TRBV19 with TRBJ1-1; no firm D call. V was cut by 3 bases and J by 4 bases, with 9 bases left in between. In germline, CDR1 is LNHDA, CDR2 SQIVND (reference sequence). There are 13 residues in the CDR3. The CDR3 DNA sequence: TGTGCCAGTAGTATTCTAAGGAGCACTGAAGCTTTCTTT. It codes for CASSILRSTEAFF.

The gene calls are TRBV29-1 and TRBJ2-7; D is unclear. From germline, CDR1 is SQVTM and CDR2 ANQGSEA. The CDR3 contains 13 residues. Trimming took 5 bases from V and 0 from J, leaving 11 bases between them. CDR3 protein: CSVQRPSSYEQYF. In DNA, the CDR3 is TGCAGCGTTCAAAGACCTAGCTCCTACGAGCAGTACTTC.

V and J are TRBV2 and TRBJ1-4; 9 positions agree with TRBD1. J was trimmed by 6 bases and V by 6 bases; bases with no gene match: 5. Germline lookup yields CDR1 SNHLY and CDR2 FYNNEI. The CDR3 loop spans 14 amino acids. The chain's CDR3 is CASSLGQGYEKLFF. The CDR3 nucleotides read TGTGCCAGCAGCCTGGGACAGGGTTATGAAAAACTGTTTTTT.

The rearrangement links TRBV3-1 (or the pseudogene TRBV3-2) to TRBJ1-5; D gene uncertain. The CDR3 runs to 15 residues. Trimming took 1 base from V and 2 from J, leaving 9 bases between them. Per the germline V gene, CDR1 is LGHDT and CDR2 is YNNKEL (reference sequence). The CDR3 region is CASSQASRGNQPQHF. The CDR3 DNA is TGTGCCAGCAGCCAAGCCTCCCGGGGCAATCAGCCCCAGCATTTT.

V and J are TRBV5-6 and TRBJ1-5, with D possibly TRBD1 on 6 matching bases. From germline, CDR1 is SGHDT and CDR2 YYEEEE. This CDR3 is built from 19 residues. V dropped 0 bases and J dropped 1 base, with 20 bases sitting between them. CDR3 loop: CASSLGRGRSILSNQPQHF. CDR3 DNA: TGTGCCAGCAGCTTGGGCCGGGGGCGATCTATATTGAGCAATCAGCCCCAGCATTTT.

This sequence joins TRBV7-3 and TRBJ1-1; 8 positions match TRBD1. V lost 4 bases, J lost 3 bases, and 4 bases stayed unmatched. Per the germline V gene, CDR1 is SGHTA and CDR2 is FQGTGA. This CDR3 comprises 14 residues. CDR3 in amino acids: CASSSHRGDTEAFF. The CDR3 nucleotides read TGTGCCAGCAGCTCCCACAGGGGGGACACTGAAGCTTTCTTT.

The rearrangement joins TRBV27 to TRBJ2-1, with D possibly being TRBD1 (6 bases). The V and J ends lost 6 bases and 2 bases respectively, with 14 bases between them. The germline CDR1 and CDR2 sequences are MNHEY and SMNVEV (reference sequence). This CDR3 has 15 residues. DNA for the CDR3: TGTGCCAGCAGGTTCGGACAGACGGCCTACAATGAGCAGTTCTTC. Protein sequence: CASRFGQTAYNEQFF.

The genes are TRBV7-9 and TRBJ1-3; D call uncertain. V dropped 5 bases and J dropped 4 bases, with 12 bases sitting between them. The CDR3 loop spans 14 amino acids. Looked up from germline, CDR1 is SEHNR and CDR2 is FQNEAQ (reference sequence). The CDR3, as DNA: TGTGCCAGCAGCCCGCTACACGGAGGAAACACCATATATTTT. As protein: CASSPLHGGNTIYF.

The chain combines TRBV5-4 with TRBJ2-3; 9 nucleotides line up with TRBD2. The length of the CDR3 is 16 residues. Germline V gene lookup returns CDR1 SGHNT and CDR2 YYREEE (reference sequence). J lost 3 bases, V lost 4 bases, and 9 bases had no gene match. CDR3 bases: TGTGCCAGCAGCCCCCGGACTAGCGAATTGACAGATACGCAGTATTTT. This codes for CASSPRTSELTDTQYF.

This rearrangement joins TRBV7-2 to TRBJ1-2, with TRBD1 as a possible D gene (6 bases). V lost 1 base, J lost 7 bases, and 13 bases lay in between. Germline values: CDR1 SGHTA, CDR2 FQGNSA. There are 14 residues in the CDR3. The CDR3 here is CASSLEGGLGGYTF. Written as DNA, the CDR3 is TGTGCCAGCAGCTTAGAGGGGGGGCTGGGTGGCTACACCTTC.

This clone turned up a few times. This rearrangement joins TRBV5-5 to TRBJ1-1; no clear D gene. Trimming took off 1 base at V and 1 base at J, with 8 bases between the two ends. The CDR3 extends over 14 amino acids. Germline V gene sequence: CDR1 SGHKS, CDR2 YYEKEE (reference sequence). The CDR3 DNA reads as TGTGCCAGCAGCTTGAACGGAGAGAACACTGAAGCTTTCTTT. Amino acid sequence: CASSLNGENTEAFF.

V and J are TRBV19 and TRBJ1-2, with 7 bases fitting TRBD1. Germline lookup yields CDR1 LNHDA and CDR2 SQIVND (reference sequence). This CDR3 contains 16 residues. The V gene end was trimmed by 0 bases and the J gene end by 8 bases; junction bases not matched to a gene: 12. The CDR3 here is CASSIDSRTGSKGYTF. In DNA form, the CDR3 reads TGTGCCAGTAGTATAGATTCCCGGACAGGATCGAAAGGCTACACCTTC.

The count of this clone is one. The V call is TRBV19, the J call TRBJ1-5; tentative D call: TRBD1 (5 bases). The length of the CDR3 is 16 residues. Trimming cost V 1 base and J 2 bases, with 12 bases left between them. Germline CDR1 and CDR2: LNHDA and SQIVND (reference sequence). The CDR3 loop reads CASSIAGQSGNQPQHF. The CDR3 coding sequence is TGTGCCAGTAGTATAGCCGGACAAAGTGGCAATCAGCCCCAGCATTTT.

The gene calls are TRBV5-1 and TRBJ1-2; the D is unclear. The germline V gene encodes CDR1 SGHRS and CDR2 YFSETQ. V lost 0 bases, J lost 4 bases, and 7 bases lay in between. CDR3 length: 13 amino acids. The CDR3 DNA reads as TGCGCCAGCAGCTTGGCCAGCGGCTATGGCTACACCTTC. Translation gives CASSLASGYGYTF.

The chain couples TRBV7-2 to TRBJ1-3; TRBD1 agrees at 7 bases. The trim removed 2 bases at V and 2 bases at J, leaving 0 bases unmatched. Germline CDR1 SGHTA, CDR2 FQGNSA. This CDR3 has 14 residues. The chain's CDR3 is CASSLQGAGNTIYF. The CDR3 DNA is TGTGCCAGCAGCTTACAGGGGGCTGGAAACACCATATATTTT.

The genes are TRBV12-3 or TRBV12-4 and TRBJ1-5; D gene uncertain. This CDR3 has 13 residues. The ends were cut back, 6 bases at V and 0 bases at J, with 6 bases in the middle. The CDR3 nucleotides read TGTGCCAGCAGGGTGCATAGCAATCAGCCCCAGCATTTT. It is translated as CASRVHSNQPQHF.

This chain joins TRBV7-9 and TRBJ2-1; possibly TRBD2 for D (6 bases). The CDR3 runs 15 residues. Trimming removed 2 bases at V and 0 bases at J, with 8 bases between. Per germline, CDR1 SEHNR and CDR2 FQNEAQ (reference sequence). The CDR3 DNA reads as TGTGCCAGCAGCTTAAGGCGGGACTCCTACAATGAGCAGTTCTTC. Translated: CASSLRRDSYNEQFF.

This clone was observed a single time. This sequence joins TRBV27 and TRBJ2-7; D not certain. Germline values: CDR1 MNHEY, CDR2 SMNVEV (reference sequence). The CDR3 has 12 residues. The germline V and J ends were trimmed by 5 bases and 3 bases, with 8 bases remaining between them. CDR3 nucleotide sequence: TGTGCCAGCAGTCGATCTAACTACGAGCAGTACTTC. Amino acids: CASSRSNYEQYF.

This clone was recorded once. The chain has TRBV6-2 or TRBV6-3 and TRBJ1-4; 9 bases agree with TRBD1. Trimming cost V 0 bases and J 8 bases; bases outside gene matches: 4. The CDR3 has 15 amino acids. Germline values: CDR1 MNHEY, CDR2 SVGEGT. This CDR3 is CASSYSVTGGEKLFF. The CDR3 DNA sequence: TGTGCCAGCAGTTACTCCGTGACAGGGGGAGAAAAACTGTTTTTT.

The chain is built from TRBV4-1 and TRBJ1-2; D not certain. The CDR3 covers 15 residues. Germline values: CDR1 MGHRA, CDR2 YSYEKL. V lost 1 base and J lost 0, with 9 bases in between. In DNA, the CDR3 is TGCGCCAGCAGCCAAGTGGGCACAACTAACTATGGCTACACCTTC. It encodes CASSQVGTTNYGYTF.

V gene TRBV4-1 combines with J gene TRBJ2-5; the D is unclear. V lost 0 bases and J lost 5, with 13 bases in between. Germline lookup yields CDR1 MGHRA and CDR2 YSYEKL. The CDR3 consists of 15 residues. The CDR3 region is CASSQDRRTRETQYF. The CDR3 nucleotides are TGCGCCAGCAGCCAAGATAGACGAACAAGGGAGACCCAGTACTTC.

The J gene is TRBJ1-6, the V gene TRBV27; no definite D call. The CDR3 length is 16 residues. Between the trimmed V and J ends, which lost 2 bases and 0 bases, there was a span of 8 bases. Germline CDR1 is MNHEY and CDR2 is SMNVEV (reference sequence). The CDR3 protein is CASSLMGASYNSPLHF. CDR3 DNA sequence: TGTGCCAGCAGTTTAATGGGTGCCTCCTATAATTCACCCCTCCACTTT.